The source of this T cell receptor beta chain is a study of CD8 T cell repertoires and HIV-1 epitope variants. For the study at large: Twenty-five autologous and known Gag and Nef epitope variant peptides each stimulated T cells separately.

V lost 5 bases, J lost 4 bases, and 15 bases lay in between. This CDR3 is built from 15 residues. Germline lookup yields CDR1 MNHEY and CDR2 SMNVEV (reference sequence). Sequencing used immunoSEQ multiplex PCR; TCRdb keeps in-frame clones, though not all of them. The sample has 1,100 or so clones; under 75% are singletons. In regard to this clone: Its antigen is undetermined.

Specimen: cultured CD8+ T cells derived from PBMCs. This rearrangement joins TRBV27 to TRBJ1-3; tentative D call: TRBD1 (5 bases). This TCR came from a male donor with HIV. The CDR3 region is CASSPRAGNGNTIYF. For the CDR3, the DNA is TGTGCCAGCAGTCCCCGGGCAGGGAACGGAAACACCATATATTTT.